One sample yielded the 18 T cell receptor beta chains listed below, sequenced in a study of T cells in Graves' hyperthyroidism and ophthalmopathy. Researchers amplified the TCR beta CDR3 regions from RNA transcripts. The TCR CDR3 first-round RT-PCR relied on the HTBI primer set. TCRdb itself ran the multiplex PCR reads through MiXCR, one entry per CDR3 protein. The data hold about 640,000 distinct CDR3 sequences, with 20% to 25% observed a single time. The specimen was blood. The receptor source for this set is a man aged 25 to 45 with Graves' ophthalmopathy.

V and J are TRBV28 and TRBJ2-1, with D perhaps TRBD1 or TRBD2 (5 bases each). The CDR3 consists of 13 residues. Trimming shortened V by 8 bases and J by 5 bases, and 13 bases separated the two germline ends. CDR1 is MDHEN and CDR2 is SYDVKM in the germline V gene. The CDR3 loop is CASLGPNDNEQFF. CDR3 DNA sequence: TGTGCCAGCCTGGGACCGAATGACAATGAGCAGTTCTTC.

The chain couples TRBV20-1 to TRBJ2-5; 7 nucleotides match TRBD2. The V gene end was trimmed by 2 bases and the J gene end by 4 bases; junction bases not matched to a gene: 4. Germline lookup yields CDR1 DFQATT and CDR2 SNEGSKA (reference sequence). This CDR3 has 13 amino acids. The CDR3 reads CSARRVAGETQYF. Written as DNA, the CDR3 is TGCAGTGCTAGACGGGTAGCGGGAGAGACCCAGTACTTC.

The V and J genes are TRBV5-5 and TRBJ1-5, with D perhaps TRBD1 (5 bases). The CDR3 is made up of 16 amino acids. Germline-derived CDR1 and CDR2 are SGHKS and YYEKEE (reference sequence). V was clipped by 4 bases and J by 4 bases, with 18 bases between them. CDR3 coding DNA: TGTGCCAGCAGCCTCGGACATTCTGGGGTAAATCAGCCCCAGCATTTT. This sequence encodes CASSLGHSGVNQPQHF. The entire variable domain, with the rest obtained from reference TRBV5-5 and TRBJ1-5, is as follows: DAGVTQSPTHLIKTRGQQVTLRCSPISGHKSVSWYQQVLGQGPQFIFQYYEKEERGRGNFPDRFSARQFPNYSSELNVNALLLGDSALYLCASSLGHSGVNQPQHFGDGTRLSIL.

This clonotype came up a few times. This CDR3 reads CASSRDVDTQYF. The CDR3 DNA is TGTGCCAGCTCACGGGACGTAGATACGCAGTATTTT. V and J are TRBV18 and TRBJ2-3; D tentatively fits TRBD1 or TRBD2 (5 bases each). Trimming left V 4 bases short and J 5 bases short, with 7 bases between. The CDR3 length is 12 residues. The V gene's germline CDR1 is KGHSH and CDR2 LQKENI.

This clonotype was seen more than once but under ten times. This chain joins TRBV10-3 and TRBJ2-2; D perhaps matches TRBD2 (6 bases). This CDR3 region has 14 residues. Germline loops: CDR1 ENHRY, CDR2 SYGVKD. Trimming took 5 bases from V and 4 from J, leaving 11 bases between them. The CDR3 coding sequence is TGTGCCATCAGTCGGGGGTCCGTCACCGGGGAGCTGTTTTTT. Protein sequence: CAISRGSVTGELFF.

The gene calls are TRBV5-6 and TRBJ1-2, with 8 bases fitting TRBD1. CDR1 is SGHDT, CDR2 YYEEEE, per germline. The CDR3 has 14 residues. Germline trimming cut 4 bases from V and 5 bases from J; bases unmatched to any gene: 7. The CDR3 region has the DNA TGTGCCAGCAGCCCCGGGACAGGACGTTATGGCTACACCTTC. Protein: CASSPGTGRYGYTF.

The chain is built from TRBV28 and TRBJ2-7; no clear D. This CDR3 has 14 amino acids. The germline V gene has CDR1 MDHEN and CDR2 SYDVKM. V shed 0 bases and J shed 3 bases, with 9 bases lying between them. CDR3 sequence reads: CASSLWGLSYEQYF. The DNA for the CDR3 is TGTGCCAGCAGTTTATGGGGCTTGAGCTACGAGCAGTACTTC.

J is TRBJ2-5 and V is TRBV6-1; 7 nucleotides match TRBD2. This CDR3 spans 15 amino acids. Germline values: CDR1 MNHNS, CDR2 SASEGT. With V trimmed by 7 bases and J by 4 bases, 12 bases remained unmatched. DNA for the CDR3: TGTGCCAGCACCTACGGGCAGGGAGGGCGAGAGACCCAGTACTTC. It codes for CASTYGQGGRETQYF.

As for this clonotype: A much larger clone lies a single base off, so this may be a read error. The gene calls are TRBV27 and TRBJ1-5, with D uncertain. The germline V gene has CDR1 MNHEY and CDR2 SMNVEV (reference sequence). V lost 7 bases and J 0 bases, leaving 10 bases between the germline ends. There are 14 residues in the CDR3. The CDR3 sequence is CASTPGYSNQPQHF. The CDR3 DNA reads TGTGCCAGCACCCCGGGGTATAGCAATCAGCCCCAGCATTTT.

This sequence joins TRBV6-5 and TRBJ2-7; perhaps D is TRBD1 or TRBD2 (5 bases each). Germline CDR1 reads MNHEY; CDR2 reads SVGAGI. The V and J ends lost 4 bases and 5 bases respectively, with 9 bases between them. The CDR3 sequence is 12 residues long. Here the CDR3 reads CASSSGPNEQYF. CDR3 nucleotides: TGTGCCAGCAGTTCGGGACCTAACGAGCAGTACTTC.

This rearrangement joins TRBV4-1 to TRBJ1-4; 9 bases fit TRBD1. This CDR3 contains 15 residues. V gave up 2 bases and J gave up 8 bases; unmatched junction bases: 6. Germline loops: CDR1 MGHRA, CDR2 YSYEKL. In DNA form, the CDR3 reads TGCGCCAGCAGCCAAACTGGGACAGGGTGGGAAAAACTGTTTTTT. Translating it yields CASSQTGTGWEKLFF.

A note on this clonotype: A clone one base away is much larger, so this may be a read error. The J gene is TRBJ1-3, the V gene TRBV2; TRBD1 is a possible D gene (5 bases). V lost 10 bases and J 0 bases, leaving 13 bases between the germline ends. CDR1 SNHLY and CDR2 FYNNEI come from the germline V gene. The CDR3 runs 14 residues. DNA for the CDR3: TGTGCCACCGCCGCAGGGCTCTCTGGAAACACCATATATTTT. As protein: CATAAGLSGNTIYF.

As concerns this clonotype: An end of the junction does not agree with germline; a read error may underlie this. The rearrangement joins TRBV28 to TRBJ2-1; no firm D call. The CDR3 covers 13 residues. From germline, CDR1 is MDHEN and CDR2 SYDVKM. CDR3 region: CASHANSYSEQFF. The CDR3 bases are TGTGCCAGCCATGCAAACTCCTACAGTGAGCAGTTCTTC.

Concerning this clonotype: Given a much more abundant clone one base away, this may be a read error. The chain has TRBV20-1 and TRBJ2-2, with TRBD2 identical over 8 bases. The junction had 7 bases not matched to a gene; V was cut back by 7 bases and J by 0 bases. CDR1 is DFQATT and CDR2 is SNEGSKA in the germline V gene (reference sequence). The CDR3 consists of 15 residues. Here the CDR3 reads CSVPSGPPNTGELFF. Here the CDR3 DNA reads TGCAGTGTTCCTAGCGGGCCCCCGAACACCGGGGAGCTGTTTTTT.

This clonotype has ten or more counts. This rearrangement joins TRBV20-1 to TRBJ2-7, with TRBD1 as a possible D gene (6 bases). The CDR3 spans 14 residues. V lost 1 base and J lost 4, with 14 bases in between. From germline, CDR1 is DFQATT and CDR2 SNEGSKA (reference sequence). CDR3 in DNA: TGCAGTGCTAGAGTTAGCAGGGGCGGGTACGAGCAGTACTTC. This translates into CSARVSRGGYEQYF.

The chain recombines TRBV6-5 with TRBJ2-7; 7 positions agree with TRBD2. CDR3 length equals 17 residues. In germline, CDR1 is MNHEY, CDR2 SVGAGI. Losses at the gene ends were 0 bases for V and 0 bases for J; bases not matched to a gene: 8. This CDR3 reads CASSYSRTSASSYEQYF. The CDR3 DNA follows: TGTGCCAGCAGTTACTCGAGAACTAGCGCGAGCTCCTACGAGCAGTACTTC.

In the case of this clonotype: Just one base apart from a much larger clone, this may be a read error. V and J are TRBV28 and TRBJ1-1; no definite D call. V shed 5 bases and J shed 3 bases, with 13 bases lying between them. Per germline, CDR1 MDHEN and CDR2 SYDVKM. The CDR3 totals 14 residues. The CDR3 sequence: CASSINQVDTEAFF. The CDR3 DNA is TGTGCCAGCAGTATCAACCAGGTGGACACTGAAGCTTTCTTT.

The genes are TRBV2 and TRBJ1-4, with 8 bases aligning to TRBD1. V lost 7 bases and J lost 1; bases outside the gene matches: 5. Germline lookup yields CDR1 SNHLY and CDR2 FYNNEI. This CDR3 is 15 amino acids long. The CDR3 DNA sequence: TGTGCCAGCAACAGGGGGTTAGGAACTAATGAAAAACTGTTTTTT. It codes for CASNRGLGTNEKLFF.